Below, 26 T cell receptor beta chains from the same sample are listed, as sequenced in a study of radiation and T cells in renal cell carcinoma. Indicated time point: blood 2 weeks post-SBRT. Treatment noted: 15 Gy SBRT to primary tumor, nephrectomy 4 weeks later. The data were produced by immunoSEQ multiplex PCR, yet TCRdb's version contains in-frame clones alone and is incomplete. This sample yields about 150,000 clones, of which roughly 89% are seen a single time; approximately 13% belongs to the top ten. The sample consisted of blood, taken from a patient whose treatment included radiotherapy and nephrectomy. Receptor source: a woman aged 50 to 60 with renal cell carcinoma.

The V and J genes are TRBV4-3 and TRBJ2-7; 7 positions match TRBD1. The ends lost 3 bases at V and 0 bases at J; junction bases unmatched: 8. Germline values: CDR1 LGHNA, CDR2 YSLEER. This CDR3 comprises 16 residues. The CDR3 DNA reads TGCGCCAGCAGCCAGGCCCAAGGGACAGTCTCCTACGAGCAGTACTTC. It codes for CASSQAQGTVSYEQYF.

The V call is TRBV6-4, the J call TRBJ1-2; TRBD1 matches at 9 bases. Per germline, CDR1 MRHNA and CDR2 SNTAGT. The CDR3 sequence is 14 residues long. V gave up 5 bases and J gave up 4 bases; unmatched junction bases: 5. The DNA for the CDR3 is TGTGCCAGCAGTCTGGACAGGGGAGGCTATGGCTACACCTTC. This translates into CASSLDRGGYGYTF.

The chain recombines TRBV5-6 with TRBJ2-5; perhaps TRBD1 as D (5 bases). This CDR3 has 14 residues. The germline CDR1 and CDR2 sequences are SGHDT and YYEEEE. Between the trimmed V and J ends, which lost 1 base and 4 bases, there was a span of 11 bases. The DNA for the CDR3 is TGTGCCAGCAGCTTGAGACAGCGATTAGAGACCCAGTACTTC. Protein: CASSLRQRLETQYF.

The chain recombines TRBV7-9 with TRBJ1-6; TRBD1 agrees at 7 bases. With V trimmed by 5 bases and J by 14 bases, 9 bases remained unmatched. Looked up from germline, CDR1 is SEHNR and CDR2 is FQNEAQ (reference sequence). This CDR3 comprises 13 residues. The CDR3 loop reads CASSRVQGITLHF. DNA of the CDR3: TGTGCCAGCAGCCGTGTACAGGGGATCACCCTCCACTTT.

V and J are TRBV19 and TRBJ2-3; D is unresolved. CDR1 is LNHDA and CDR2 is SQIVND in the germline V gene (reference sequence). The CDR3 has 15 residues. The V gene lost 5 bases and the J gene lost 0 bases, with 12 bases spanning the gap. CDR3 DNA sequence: TGTGCCAGTAGTGTTAACAGCGAAAGCACAGATACGCAGTATTTT. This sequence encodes CASSVNSESTDTQYF.

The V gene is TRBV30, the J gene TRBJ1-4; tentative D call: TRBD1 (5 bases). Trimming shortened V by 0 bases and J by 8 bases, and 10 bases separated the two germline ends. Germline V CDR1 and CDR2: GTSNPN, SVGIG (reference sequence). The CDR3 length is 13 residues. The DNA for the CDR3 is TGTGCCTGGAGTGTTCCAGGGAGCGAAAAACTGTTTTTT. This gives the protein CAWSVPGSEKLFF.

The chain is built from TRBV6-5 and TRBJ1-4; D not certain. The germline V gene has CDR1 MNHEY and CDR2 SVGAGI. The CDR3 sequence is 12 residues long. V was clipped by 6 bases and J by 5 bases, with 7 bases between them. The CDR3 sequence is CASSLRNEKLFF. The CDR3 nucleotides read TGTGCCAGCAGCCTACGGAATGAAAAACTGTTTTTT.

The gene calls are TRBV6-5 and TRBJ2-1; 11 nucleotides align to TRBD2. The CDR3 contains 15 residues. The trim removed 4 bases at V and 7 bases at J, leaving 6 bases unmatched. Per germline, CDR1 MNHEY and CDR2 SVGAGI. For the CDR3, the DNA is TGTGCCAGCAGTTTATCTAGCGGGGGGCTTAATGAGCAGTTCTTC. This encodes CASSLSSGGLNEQFF.

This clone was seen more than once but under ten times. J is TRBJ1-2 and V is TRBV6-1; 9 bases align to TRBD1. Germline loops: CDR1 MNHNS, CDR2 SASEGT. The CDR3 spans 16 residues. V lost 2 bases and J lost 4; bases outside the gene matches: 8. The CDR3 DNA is TGTGCCAGCAGTGAATTGGCCCCGGACAGGGGCTATGGCTACACCTTC. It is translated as CASSELAPDRGYGYTF.

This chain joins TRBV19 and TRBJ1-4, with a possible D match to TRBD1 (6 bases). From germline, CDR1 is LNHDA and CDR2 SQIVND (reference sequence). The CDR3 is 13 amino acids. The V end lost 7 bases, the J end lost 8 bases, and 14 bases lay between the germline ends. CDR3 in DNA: TGTGCCAGTACCGACAGGCCGGAGGAAAAACTGTTTTTT. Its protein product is CASTDRPEEKLFF. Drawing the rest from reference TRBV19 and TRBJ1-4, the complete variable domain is DGGITQSPKYLFRKEGQNVTLSCEQNLNHDAMYWYRQDPGQGLRLIYYSQIVNDFQKGDIAEGYSVSREKKESFPLTVTSAQKNPTAFYLCASTDRPEEKLFFGSGTQLSVL.

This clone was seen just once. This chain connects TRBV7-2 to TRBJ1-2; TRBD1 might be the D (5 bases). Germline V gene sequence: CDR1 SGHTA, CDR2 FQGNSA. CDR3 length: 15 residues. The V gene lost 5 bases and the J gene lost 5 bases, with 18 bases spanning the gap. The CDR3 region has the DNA TGTGCCAGCAGCGCAACCTGGGGGTCAATATATGGCTACACCTTC. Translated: CASSATWGSIYGYTF. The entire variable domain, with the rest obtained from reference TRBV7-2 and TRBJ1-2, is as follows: GAGVSQSPSNKVTEKGKDVELRCDPISGHTALYWYRQSLGQGLEFLIYFQGNSAPDKSGLPSDRFSAERTGGSVSTLTIQRTQQEDSAVYLCASSATWGSIYGYTFGSGTRLTVV.

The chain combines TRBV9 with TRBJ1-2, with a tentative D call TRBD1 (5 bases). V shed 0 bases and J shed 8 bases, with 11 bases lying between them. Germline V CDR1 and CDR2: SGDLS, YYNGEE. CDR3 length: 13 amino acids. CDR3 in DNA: TGTGCCAGCAGCGTAGACAGGTCGTCGGGCTACACCTTC. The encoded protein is CASSVDRSSGYTF.

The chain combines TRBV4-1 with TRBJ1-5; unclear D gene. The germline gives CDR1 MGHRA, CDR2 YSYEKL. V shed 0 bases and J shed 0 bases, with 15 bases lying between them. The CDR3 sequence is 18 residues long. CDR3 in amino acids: CASSQEGQSDYSNQPQHF. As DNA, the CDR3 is TGCGCCAGCAGCCAAGAAGGGCAGTCGGACTATAGCAATCAGCCCCAGCATTTT.

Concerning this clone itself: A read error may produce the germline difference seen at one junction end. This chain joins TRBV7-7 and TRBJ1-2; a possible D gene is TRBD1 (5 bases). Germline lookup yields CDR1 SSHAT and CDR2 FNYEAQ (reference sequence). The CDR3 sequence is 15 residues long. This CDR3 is CASSPILDTVGGYTF. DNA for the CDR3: TGTGCTAGCAGCCCTATCTTGGACACGGTTGGCGGCTACACCTTC.

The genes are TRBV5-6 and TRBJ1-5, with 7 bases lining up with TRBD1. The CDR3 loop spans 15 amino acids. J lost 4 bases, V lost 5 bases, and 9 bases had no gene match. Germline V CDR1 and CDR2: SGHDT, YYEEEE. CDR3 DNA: TGTGCCAGCAGACGACAGGGAGTGAAGAATCAGCCCCAGCATTTT. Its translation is CASRRQGVKNQPQHF.

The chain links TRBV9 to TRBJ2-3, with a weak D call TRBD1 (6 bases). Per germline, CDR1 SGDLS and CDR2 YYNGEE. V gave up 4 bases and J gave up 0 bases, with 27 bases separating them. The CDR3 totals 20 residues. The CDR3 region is CASSNLPTGRIHTSTDTQYF. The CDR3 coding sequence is TGTGCCAGCAGCAACCTTCCGACAGGACGAATACACACTAGCACAGATACGCAGTATTTT.

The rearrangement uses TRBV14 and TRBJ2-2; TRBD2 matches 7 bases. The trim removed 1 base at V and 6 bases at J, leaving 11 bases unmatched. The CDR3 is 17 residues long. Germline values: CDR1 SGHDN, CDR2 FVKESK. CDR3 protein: CASSQGKLAYGAGELFF. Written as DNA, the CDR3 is TGTGCCAGCAGCCAAGGGAAACTAGCGTACGGGGCCGGGGAGCTGTTTTTT.

The CDR3 is CASSYSIGLGEQFF. For the CDR3, the DNA is TGTGCCAGCAGTTACTCGATCGGTCTAGGGGAGCAGTTCTTC. This sequence joins TRBV6-6 and TRBJ2-1; D gene unclear. Germline V lookup: CDR1 MNHNY, CDR2 SVGAGI (reference sequence). The length of the CDR3 is 14 residues. Trimming cost V 0 bases and J 10 bases, with 13 bases left between them.

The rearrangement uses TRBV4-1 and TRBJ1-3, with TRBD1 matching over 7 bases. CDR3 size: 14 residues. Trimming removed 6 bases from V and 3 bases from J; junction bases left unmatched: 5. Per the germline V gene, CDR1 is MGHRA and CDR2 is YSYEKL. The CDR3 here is CASRLTGFGNTIYF. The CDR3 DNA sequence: TGCGCCAGCAGATTGACAGGGTTTGGAAACACCATATATTTT.

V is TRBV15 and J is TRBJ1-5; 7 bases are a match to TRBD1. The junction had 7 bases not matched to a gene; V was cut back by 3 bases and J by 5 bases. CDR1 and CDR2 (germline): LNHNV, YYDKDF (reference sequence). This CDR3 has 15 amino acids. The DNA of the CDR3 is TGTGCCACCAGCAGTGGAGACAGGGACGATCAGCCCCAGCATTTT. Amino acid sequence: CATSSGDRDDQPQHF.

DNA for the CDR3: TGTGCCAGCAGCCCATACCCAACGTCCGACAAACCCCTCCACTTT. The encoded protein is CASSPYPTSDKPLHF. The chain carries TRBV5-4 and TRBJ1-6, with unresolved D. The V gene lost 4 bases and the J gene lost 12 bases, with 20 bases spanning the gap. The CDR3 is 15 amino acids. The germline V gene encodes CDR1 SGHNT and CDR2 YYREEE (reference sequence).

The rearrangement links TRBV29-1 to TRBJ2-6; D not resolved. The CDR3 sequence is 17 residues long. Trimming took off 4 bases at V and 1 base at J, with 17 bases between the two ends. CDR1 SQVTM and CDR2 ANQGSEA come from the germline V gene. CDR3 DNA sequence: TGCAGCGTTGGGTTCGAGACATGGGCATCTGGGGCCAACGTCCTGACTTTC. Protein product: CSVGFETWASGANVLTF.

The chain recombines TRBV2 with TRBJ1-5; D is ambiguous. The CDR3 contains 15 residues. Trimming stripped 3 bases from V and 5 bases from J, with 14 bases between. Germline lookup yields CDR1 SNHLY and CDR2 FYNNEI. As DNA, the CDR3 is TGTGCCAGCAGTGATTTCACAAGAGAGGATCAGCCCCAGCATTTT. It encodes CASSDFTREDQPQHF.

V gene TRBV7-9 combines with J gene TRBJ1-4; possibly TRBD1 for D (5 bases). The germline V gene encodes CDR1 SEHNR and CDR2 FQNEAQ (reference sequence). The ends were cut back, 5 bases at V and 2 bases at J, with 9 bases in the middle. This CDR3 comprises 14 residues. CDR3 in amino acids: CASSQRQTNEKLFF. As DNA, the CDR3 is TGTGCCAGCAGCCAGAGACAGACTAATGAAAAACTGTTTTTT.

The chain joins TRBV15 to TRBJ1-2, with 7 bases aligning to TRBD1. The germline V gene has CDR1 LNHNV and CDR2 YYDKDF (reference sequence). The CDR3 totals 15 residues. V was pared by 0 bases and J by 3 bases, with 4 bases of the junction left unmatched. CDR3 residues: CATSRDSGQYYGYTF. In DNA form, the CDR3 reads TGTGCCACCAGCAGAGATTCGGGACAGTACTATGGCTACACCTTC.

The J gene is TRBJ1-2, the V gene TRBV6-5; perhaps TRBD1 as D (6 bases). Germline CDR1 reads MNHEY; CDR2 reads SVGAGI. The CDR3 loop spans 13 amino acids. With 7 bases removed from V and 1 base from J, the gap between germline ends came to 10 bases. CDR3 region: CASIGRGNYGYTF. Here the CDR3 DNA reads TGTGCCAGCATAGGCAGGGGTAACTATGGCTACACCTTC.